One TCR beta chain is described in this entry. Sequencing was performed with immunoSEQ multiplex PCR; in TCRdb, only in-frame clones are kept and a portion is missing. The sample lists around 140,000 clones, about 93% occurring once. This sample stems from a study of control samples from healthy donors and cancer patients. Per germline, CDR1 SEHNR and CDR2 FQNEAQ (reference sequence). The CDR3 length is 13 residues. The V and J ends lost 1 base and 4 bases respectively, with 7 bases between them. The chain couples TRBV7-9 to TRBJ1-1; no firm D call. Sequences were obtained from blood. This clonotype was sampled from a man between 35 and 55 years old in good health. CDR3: CASSLGGATEAFF. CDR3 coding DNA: TGTGCCAGCAGCTTAGGGGGAGCCACTGAAGCTTTCTTT.